These 31 T cell receptor beta chains were sequenced from one sample in a study of cytotoxic CD8 clonotypes in ibrutinib-treated CLL. The assay was immunoSEQ multiplex PCR, and TCRdb's table has in-frame clones only and misses some. The data hold 140,000 to 150,000 clones, with about 75% observed a single time. Here the sequenced sample was PBMCs, taken after 24 months of ibrutinib treatment. The source is a human donor with chronic lymphocytic leukemia.

J is TRBJ1-5 and V is TRBV28; D gene unclear. This CDR3 contains 13 residues. Per the germline V gene, CDR1 is MDHEN and CDR2 is SYDVKM. Deletions cut 6 bases from V and 0 bases from J, with 6 bases between. The CDR3 DNA sequence: TGTGCCAGCAGCACTGATAGCAATCAGCCCCAGCATTTT. This gives the protein CASSTDSNQPQHF.

The chain is built from TRBV6-5 and TRBJ2-2; 7 bases map to TRBD1. V lost 8 bases, J lost 2 bases, and 2 bases stayed unmatched. The germline CDR1 and CDR2 sequences are MNHEY and SVGAGI. The CDR3 length is 13 residues. The CDR3 bases are TGTGCCAGCGGACAGGCAAACACCGGGGAGCTGTTTTTT. It is translated as CASGQANTGELFF.

The chain links TRBV9 to TRBJ2-2; D tentatively reads TRBD1 or TRBD2 (7 bases each). Trimming stripped 0 bases from V and 5 bases from J, with 14 bases between. This CDR3 region has 16 residues. The V gene's germline CDR1 is SGDLS and CDR2 YYNGEE. CDR3 residues: CASSVDSGGGTGELFF. The DNA for the CDR3 is TGTGCCAGCAGCGTAGATTCAGGGGGAGGGACCGGGGAGCTGTTTTTT.

In this sample, this clone turned up many times. This chain uses TRBV7-2 with TRBJ2-3; perhaps TRBD1 as D (5 bases). The germline gives CDR1 SGHTA, CDR2 FQGNSA. The CDR3 loop spans 14 amino acids. V lost 2 bases, J lost 0 bases, and 6 bases lay in between. The CDR3 sequence is CASSLQGSTDTQYF. The CDR3, as DNA: TGTGCCAGCAGCTTACAGGGCAGCACAGATACGCAGTATTTT. Using reference TRBV7-2 and TRBJ2-3 for the parts outside the CDR3, the full variable domain is GAGVSQSPSNKVTEKGKDVELRCDPISGHTALYWYRQSLGQGLEFLIYFQGNSAPDKSGLPSDRFSAERTGGSVSTLTIQRTQQEDSAVYLCASSLQGSTDTQYFGPGTRLTVL.

J is TRBJ1-2 and V is TRBV19; D remains ambiguous. Germline CDR1 LNHDA, CDR2 SQIVND (reference sequence). Trimming removed 3 bases at V and 8 bases at J, with 10 bases between. The CDR3 has 12 residues. The CDR3 coding sequence is TGTGCCAGTAGTATCTTGATGGGAGGCTACACCTTC. Its protein product is CASSILMGGYTF.

This clone was picked up many times. The gene calls are TRBV5-6 and TRBJ2-1; D is unclear. This CDR3 contains 13 residues. V was clipped by 4 bases and J by 3 bases, with 8 bases between them. Per the germline V gene, CDR1 is SGHDT and CDR2 is YYEEEE. The CDR3 loop reads CASSPSLYNEQFF. In DNA, the CDR3 is TGTGCCAGCAGCCCATCCCTCTACAATGAGCAGTTCTTC.

This chain joins TRBV13 and TRBJ2-7; 9 nucleotides align to TRBD2. V shed 0 bases and J 5 bases; nucleotides not matched to a gene: 14. The CDR3 spans 18 residues. Per the germline V gene, CDR1 is PRHDT and CDR2 is FYEKMQ (reference sequence). CDR3 protein: CASSLGLQGLAGRNEQYF. CDR3 nucleotide sequence: TGTGCCAGCAGCTTAGGCCTTCAGGGGCTAGCGGGAAGGAACGAGCAGTACTTC.

V usage is TRBV9 and J usage is TRBJ1-2; D is uncertain. Trimming removed 4 bases from V and 8 bases from J, with 12 bases in between. This CDR3 region has 12 residues. Germline V gives CDR1 SGDLS, CDR2 YYNGEE. CDR3 bases: TGTGCCAGCAGCCCCTCGAAGGGAGGCTACACCTTC. It specifies CASSPSKGGYTF.

The V and J genes are TRBV5-6 and TRBJ1-2; 8 bases align to TRBD1. V was clipped by 4 bases and J by 2 bases; unmatched bases: 7. The CDR3 spans 15 residues. Germline V CDR1 and CDR2: SGHDT, YYEEEE. CDR3 nucleotide sequence: TGTGCCAGCAGCAGGGTCGGACAGGGCAACTATGGCTACACCTTC. It encodes CASSRVGQGNYGYTF.

This clone was detected only a few times. The chain links TRBV28 to TRBJ1-1; tentative D call: TRBD1 (6 bases). In germline, CDR1 is MDHEN, CDR2 SYDVKM. Trimming pared 8 bases from V and 11 bases from J, leaving 24 bases between. The CDR3 runs to 14 residues. The CDR3 reads CASANPGGLARAFF. Here the CDR3 DNA reads TGTGCCAGCGCGAACCCGGGGGGGCTGGCCCGGGCTTTCTTT.

The chain combines TRBV7-2 with TRBJ2-7; 10 nucleotides line up with TRBD1. Germline CDR1 and CDR2: SGHTA and FQGNSA. CDR3 size: 15 residues. V lost 5 bases to trimming and J lost 4 bases; unmatched junction nucleotides: 8. CDR3 DNA: TGTGCCAGCAGCCGATGGACAGGGGGTACGTACGAGCAGTACTTC. Its translation is CASSRWTGGTYEQYF.

The rearrangement joins TRBV6-1 to TRBJ1-2; D may be TRBD1 (5 bases). This CDR3 is built from 13 residues. Germline assignment: CDR1 MNHNS and CDR2 SASEGT. V dropped 5 bases and J dropped 11 bases, with 18 bases sitting between them. CDR3 region: CASSRSLGGWYTF. The CDR3 DNA reads TGTGCCAGCAGTCGCAGCCTGGGGGGTTGGTACACCTTC.

The chain joins TRBV9 to TRBJ2-1; maybe TRBD1 (5 bases). V gave up 0 bases and J gave up 10 bases, with 17 bases separating them. CDR3 length equals 15 residues. Germline-derived CDR1 and CDR2 are SGDLS and YYNGEE. DNA for the CDR3: TGTGCCAGCAGCGTAGATGGGGCACTGCTGGGGGAGCAGTTCTTC. Its translation: CASSVDGALLGEQFF.

This chain joins TRBV5-1 and TRBJ1-2; maybe TRBD1 (6 bases). This CDR3 has 14 amino acids. Germline V gene sequence: CDR1 SGHRS, CDR2 YFSETQ. V was trimmed by 4 bases and J by 8 bases, leaving 18 bases between them. The CDR3, as DNA: TGCGCCAGCAGCCCCGGCGGCCCCGGGGGCGGCTACACCTTC. It encodes CASSPGGPGGGYTF.

The V and J genes are TRBV4-2 and TRBJ2-1; 10 positions match TRBD2. The trim removed 1 base at V and 8 bases at J, leaving 8 bases unmatched. The length of the CDR3 is 16 residues. Germline V gene lookup returns CDR1 LGHNA and CDR2 YNFKEQ. The CDR3 bases are TGTGCCAGCAGCCAAGTGGATAGCGGGGGGTTAGATGAGCAGTTCTTC. Its protein is CASSQVDSGGLDEQFF.

This clone showed up just a few times. The chain combines TRBV18 with TRBJ2-5, with TRBD1 matching 7 bases. The CDR3 extends over 13 amino acids. Germline CDR1 is KGHSH and CDR2 is LQKENI. V was clipped by 6 bases and J by 3 bases; unmatched bases: 4. The CDR3 bases are TGTGCCAGCTCCACCGGACAGGAAGAGACCCAGTACTTC. It is translated as CASSTGQEETQYF.

This clone was recorded at least ten times. Other DNA sequences in the same sample also yield this CDR3. The chain is built from TRBV4-1 and TRBJ2-3; no reliable D call. The CDR3 runs to 12 residues. V shed 1 base and J shed 4 bases, with 3 bases lying between them. Germline CDR1 reads MGHRA; CDR2 reads YSYEKL. This CDR3 is CASSQGADTQYF. CDR3 DNA sequence: TGCGCCAGCAGCCAAGGGGCAGATACGCAGTATTTT.

This clone came up many times. V usage is TRBV19 and J usage is TRBJ2-1; no clear D gene. Trimming pared 5 bases from V and 6 bases from J, leaving 5 bases between. The CDR3 has 11 residues. CDR1 is LNHDA and CDR2 is SQIVND in the germline V gene (reference sequence). CDR3 sequence (DNA): TGTGCCAGTAGTGAGGTCAATGAGCAGTTCTTC. Its protein product is CASSEVNEQFF. The full variable domain, rest sourced from reference TRBV19 and TRBJ2-1, is DGGITQSPKYLFRKEGQNVTLSCEQNLNHDAMYWYRQDPGQGLRLIYYSQIVNDFQKGDIAEGYSVSREKKESFPLTVTSAQKNPTAFYLCASSEVNEQFFGPGTRLTVL.

This chain uses TRBV6-5 with TRBJ2-3, with a weak D call TRBD1 (6 bases). Trimming removed 10 bases at V and 0 bases at J, with 14 bases between. Germline CDR1 reads MNHEY; CDR2 reads SVGAGI. The CDR3 consists of 14 residues. The CDR3 DNA sequence: TGTGCCACCCACCGCGGACAGAGCACAGATACGCAGTATTTT. Its translation: CATHRGQSTDTQYF.

In regard to this clone: A much larger clonotype is one base distant, so this may be a read error. This CDR3 is also generated by other DNA sequences in the sample. V usage is TRBV9 and J usage is TRBJ2-2, with D unclear. The CDR3 totals 13 residues. Trimming cost V 4 bases and J 4 bases, with 8 bases left between them. The germline V gene has CDR1 SGDLS and CDR2 YYNGEE. CDR3 amino acids: CASSPRATGELFF. The CDR3 nucleotides read TGTGCCAGCAGCCCCCGGGCCACCGGGGAGCTGTTTTTT.

The chain couples TRBV9 to TRBJ2-1; possible D gene TRBD2, 5 bases. Trimming removed 0 bases at V and 0 bases at J, with 10 bases between. There are 16 residues in the CDR3. The germline V gene encodes CDR1 SGDLS and CDR2 YYNGEE. The CDR3 is CASSVEGGHSYNEQFF. The CDR3, as DNA: TGTGCCAGCAGCGTAGAGGGCGGGCACTCCTACAATGAGCAGTTCTTC.

This clone was seen a handful of times. V and J are TRBV6-4 and TRBJ2-1; D tentatively reads TRBD1 or TRBD2 (5 bases each). V was clipped by 3 bases and J by 9 bases, with 12 bases between them. This CDR3 has 13 amino acids. Germline V gene sequence: CDR1 MRHNA, CDR2 SNTAGT. The CDR3 nucleotides are TGTGCCAGCAGTGAGGGGGACCCCAGTGAGCAGTTCTTC. Protein: CASSEGDPSEQFF.

The chain joins TRBV7-6 to TRBJ2-4, with TRBD2 matching 8 bases. Germline V gene sequence: CDR1 SGHVS, CDR2 FNYEAQ. V lost 5 bases to trimming and J lost 8 bases; unmatched junction nucleotides: 11. The CDR3 runs 15 residues. This CDR3 is CASSLRAGGQDIQYF. CDR3 nucleotide sequence: TGTGCCAGCAGCCTCCGCGCGGGAGGCCAAGACATTCAGTACTTC.

This clone was seen at least ten times. The chain combines TRBV30 with TRBJ2-7; D is tentatively TRBD1 or TRBD2 (5 bases each). CDR1 and CDR2 (germline): GTSNPN, SVGIG (reference sequence). The V end lost 8 bases, the J end lost 3 bases, and 8 bases lay between the germline ends. The CDR3 length is 10 residues. CDR3: CALGDYEQYF. For the CDR3, the DNA is TGTGCCCTGGGGGACTACGAGCAGTACTTC.

The chain uses TRBV2 and TRBJ2-5; 10 nucleotides agree with TRBD2. Trimming took 7 bases from V and 4 from J; bases not matched to a gene: 9. The CDR3 length is 15 residues. Germline-derived CDR1 and CDR2 are SNHLY and FYNNEI. The CDR3 coding sequence is TGTGCCAGCACAAGGGCTAGCGGGGGTGCAGAGACCCAGTACTTC. Protein sequence: CASTRASGGAETQYF.

The V gene is TRBV27, the J gene TRBJ1-4; D gene uncertain. V was clipped by 3 bases and J by 0 bases, with 8 bases between them. The CDR3 extends over 15 amino acids. Per germline, CDR1 MNHEY and CDR2 SMNVEV (reference sequence). The CDR3: CASSFRGATNEKLFF. CDR3 DNA sequence: TGTGCCAGCAGTTTCAGAGGTGCAACTAATGAAAAACTGTTTTTT.

The V call is TRBV2, the J call TRBJ1-1; weak D call: TRBD1 (5 bases). This CDR3 is 13 amino acids long. V lost 8 bases and J 1 base, leaving 11 bases between the germline ends. Germline loops: CDR1 SNHLY, CDR2 FYNNEI. CDR3 amino acids: CASAQESNTEAFF. The DNA of the CDR3 is TGTGCCAGCGCACAGGAGTCGAACACTGAAGCTTTCTTT. The whole variable domain, filled in from reference TRBV2 and TRBJ1-1, reads EPEVTQTPSHQVTQMGQEVILRCVPISNHLYFYWYRQILGQKVEFLVSFYNNEISEKSEIFDDQFSVERPDGSNFTLKIRSTKLEDSAMYFCASAQESNTEAFFGQGTRLTVV.

The chain is built from TRBV28 and TRBJ1-1, with 7 bases matching TRBD1. This CDR3 comprises 17 residues. The germline V gene encodes CDR1 MDHEN and CDR2 SYDVKM. The trim removed 7 bases at V and 0 bases at J, leaving 14 bases unmatched. CDR3 sequence reads: CASKPPPGTEMNTEAFF. DNA of the CDR3: TGTGCCAGCAAGCCACCCCCCGGGACAGAGATGAACACTGAAGCTTTCTTT.

J is TRBJ1-3 and V is TRBV5-6, with D hard to call. Germline V gives CDR1 SGHDT, CDR2 YYEEEE. V lost 2 bases, J lost 0 bases, and 15 bases lay in between. CDR3 length: 17 residues. The CDR3 region has the DNA TGTGCCAGCAGCTTTCTCCCCGAGGCCGGCTCTGGAAACACCATATATTTT. It encodes CASSFLPEAGSGNTIYF.

The V call is TRBV7-3, the J call TRBJ2-1; TRBD2 agrees at 9 bases. Germline CDR1 reads SGHTA; CDR2 reads FQGTGA. This CDR3 contains 14 residues. V dropped 5 bases and J dropped 12; count of bases not matched to a gene: 11. This CDR3 reads CASSPGLAPAVQFF. The CDR3 region has the DNA TGTGCCAGCAGCCCGGGACTAGCCCCCGCCGTGCAGTTCTTC.

This chain connects TRBV6-6 to TRBJ2-7, with D unclear. V shed 0 bases and J shed 0 bases, with 6 bases lying between them. The CDR3 loop spans 14 amino acids. CDR1 and CDR2 from the germline V gene are MNHNY and SVGAGI (reference sequence). The DNA of the CDR3 is TGTGCCAGCAGTTACTCTAGAGCCTCCTACGAGCAGTACTTC. Residues: CASSYSRASYEQYF.